This T cell receptor beta chain stems from a study of identifying expanded T cells in peripheral blood. Findings of the study overall: Technical replicates showed roughly 1.2 changed clones; roughly two weeks 15 to 20; four weeks 19. Across healthy donors, higher total template counts meant significantly greater two-week count variance.

Healthy donors had no documented immune events, such as infections, while sampled. V was trimmed by 1 base and J by 8 bases, leaving 16 bases between them. From germline, CDR1 is SGHNT and CDR2 YYREEE (reference sequence). This CDR3 is 15 amino acids long. Libraries were prepared by immunoSEQ multiplex PCR; TCRdb keeps only in-frame clonotypes and omits some of them. The sample contains around 130,000 clones, approximately 86% of which appear only once. With regard to this clone: Its antigen is unknown.

The chain links TRBV5-4 to TRBJ2-1, with D tentatively TRBD1 (6 bases). Sequenced sample: blood. This sequence originates from a person aged 18 to 69 in good health. The CDR3 loop reads CASSLLDRADDEQFF. Written as DNA, the CDR3 is TGTGCCAGCAGCTTGTTGGACAGAGCGGACGATGAGCAGTTCTTC.